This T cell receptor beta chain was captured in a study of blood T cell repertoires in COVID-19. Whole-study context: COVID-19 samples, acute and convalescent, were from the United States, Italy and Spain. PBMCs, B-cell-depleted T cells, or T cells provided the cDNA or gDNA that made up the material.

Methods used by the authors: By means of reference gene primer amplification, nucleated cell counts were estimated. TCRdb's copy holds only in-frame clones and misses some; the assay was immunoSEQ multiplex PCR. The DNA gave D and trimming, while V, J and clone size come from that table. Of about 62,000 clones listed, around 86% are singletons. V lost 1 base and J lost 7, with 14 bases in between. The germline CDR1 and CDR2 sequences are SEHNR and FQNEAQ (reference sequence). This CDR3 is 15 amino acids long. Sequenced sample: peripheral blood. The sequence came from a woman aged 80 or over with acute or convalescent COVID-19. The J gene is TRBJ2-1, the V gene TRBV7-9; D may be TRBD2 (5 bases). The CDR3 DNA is TGTGCCAGCAGCTTAGTAACTAAACAGCGGAATGAGCAGTTCTTC. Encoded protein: CASSLVTKQRNEQFF.